This TCR beta chain was sequenced for a study of early T cells in non-severe SARS-CoV-2 infection listed by TCRdb under 2021. Context from the whole study: Bulk RNA from unsorted whole blood was used for TCR sequencing, so alpha and beta chains could not be paired.

Library construction relied on 5' RACE. Sequenced on a NextSeq 500. In the TCR library protocol, unique molecular identifiers were attached to individual cDNA molecules to correct for PCR bias and sequencing error. TCR alpha and beta chains were both sequenced, and the abundances of alpha and beta sequences in each sample were closely correlated with each other. For the original study's pipeline: Decombinator V4 was used to annotate the V gene, J gene and CDR3 of the TCR sequences. TCRs were defined as expanded if a significant change between any two time points was detected under a Poisson model with p below 0.0001. TCR abundances were normalised to the total number of TCRs sequenced per sample and expressed as counts per million. MAIT TCRs were defined by TRAV1-2 paired with TRAJ12, TRAJ20 or TRAJ33, and iNKT TCRs by TRAV10 paired with TRAJ18. VDJdb, accessed 1 November 2021, was searched for CMV, EBV and SARS-CoV-2 annotated TCRs, excluding TCRs annotated for multiple antigens. The public reads were reanalyzed by TCRdb: fastp trimming at Q25, MiXCR alignment, in-frame beta chains only. Each entry merges the rows of one CDR3 protein and shows their most common DNA and genes. The V and J calls and clone size come from TCRdb's table, not from the authors' own analysis. The table for this sample lists approximately 62,000 distinct CDR3 sequences; around 12% of them were counted only once. The ten biggest clones cover over 3% of the sample.

Set within a cohort of healthcare workers in London, UK, this nested case-control study involved weekly PCR testing of nasopharyngeal swabs along with blood sampling. Healthcare workers were recruited during the week of the UK lockdown, between 23 and 31 March 2020, and followed weekly for up to 16 weeks. General findings and caveats noted by the study authors: VDJdb matching was skewed toward anti-spike CD8 responses and likely underestimated virus-specific expansions by missing private and CD4 specificities.

This clonotype was seen repeatedly, ten times or more. Its binding antigen is unknown. Base qualities are not at hand, and no much larger clone is one base apart. The germline V gene sets CDR1 to SGHRS and CDR2 to YFSETQ. Germline trimming amounts to 5 bases on V and 0 bases on J, with 6 as the count of junction bases outside the gene matches. Its CDR3 holds 17 amino acids, cysteine through phenylalanine. Just the 51-base CDR3 DNA is kept, in frame starting at base 1. This chain joins TRBV5-1 to TRBJ2-1; TRBD2 lines up with 12 middle nucleotides. The TCR comes from an adult who was a healthcare worker with PCR-confirmed SARS-CoV-2 infection or an uninfected control (not recorded which). The sequenced material came from whole blood. The bases read TGCGCCAGCAGGTGGACTAGCGGGACTCCCTCCTACAATGAGCAGTTCTTC. Its protein is CASRWTSGTPSYNEQFF.